These T cell receptor beta chains were read from a single sample in a study of blood T cell repertoires in COVID-19. TCRdb's table, derived via immunoSEQ multiplex PCR, lists solely in-frame clones and lacks some. There are about 220,000 clones in the sample; 80% to 90% occur only once, and 20% lies in the top ten. Input material: peripheral blood. These receptors were collected from a man aged 30 to 39 with active or convalescent COVID-19. The CDR3 runs from the conserved cysteine through the conserved F or W. The D gene is left open where the match is weak. For some rows the clone size is stated as once, few or many, or as a class when expanded; others skip it.

V	size	J	D	DNA	CDR3
TRBV5-8	NA	TRBJ2-3	TRBD1	TGTGCCAGCTGCTCGGACAGGGGGTTTGCAGATACGCAGTATTTT	CASCSDRGFADTQYF
TRBV6-5	NA	TRBJ1-6	NA	TGTGCCAGCAGTTACTCAGGACAGACAAGTTCACCCCTCCACTTT	CASSYSGQTSSPLHF
TRBV5-4	NA	TRBJ1-1	TRBD1	TGTGCCAGCAGGACAGGGGCCAACACTGAAGCTTTCTTT	CASRTGANTEAFF
TRBV5-5	NA	TRBJ2-7	TRBD1	TGTGCCAGTAGTTTACGGGACAGAGGCTACGAGCAGTACTTC	CASSLRDRGYEQYF
TRBV7-8	NA	TRBJ1-2	TRBD1	TGTGCCAGCAGCTCCGATAGGGGGCTTGGTGGCTACACCTTC	CASSSDRGLGGYTF
TRBV27	NA	TRBJ1-5	NA	TGTGCCAGCAGTTGGATAGGGGGTCCCCAGCATTTT	CASSWIGGPQHF
TRBV19	once	TRBJ2-3	NA	TGTGCCAGTAATCCGAACTGGGCTCGCCAAGATACGCAGTATTTT	CASNPNWARQDTQYF
TRBV2	NA	TRBJ1-6	NA	TGTGCCAGCAGTGAAGGAAGACGGGGGACGGTAGTAAGAAAGGTGGTCTCACCCCTCCACTTT	CASSEGRRGTVVRKVVSPLHF
TRBV29-1	NA	TRBJ2-7	TRBD2	TGCAGCGTTGGCCGACTAGCGGGAGAGGAGCAGTACTTC	CSVGRLAGEEQYF
TRBV4-1	NA	TRBJ1-1	TRBD1	TGCGCCAGCAGCCAATCTCCGGGACAGGGGATGATACCTGAAGCTTTCTTT	CASSQSPGQGMIPEAFF
TRBV18	NA	TRBJ2-3	TRBD2	TGTGCCAGCTCATCGGGCAACGGGGGGGATACGCAGTATTTT	CASSSGNGGDTQYF
TRBV7-2	NA	TRBJ1-2	NA	TGTGCCAGCAGCTATGACAGAAACTATGGCTACACCTTC	CASSYDRNYGYTF
TRBV28	NA	TRBJ2-1	TRBD2	TGTGCCAGCAATCTCCTAGCGGGGGGGAATGAGCAGTTCTTC	CASNLLAGGNEQFF
TRBV6-5	NA	TRBJ1-2	NA	TGTGCCAGCAGTTACGACAGGCCCCCCTCGAGCGGCTACACCTTC	CASSYDRPPSSGYTF
TRBV6-2/TRBV6-3	NA	TRBJ2-7	NA	TGTGCCAGCAGCAACACACCCCTCCTACTCCGGGAGAGACACGAGCAGTACTTC	CASSNTPLLLRERHEQYF
TRBV19	NA	TRBJ2-7	TRBD1	TGTGCCAGTAGCGAGGGGGACAGGGATCGGGACGAGCAGTACTTC	CASSEGDRDRDEQYF
TRBV27	NA	TRBJ2-7	NA	TGTGCCAGCAGATTCCTATTGACAGGATCCTACGAGCAGTACTTC	CASRFLLTGSYEQYF
TRBV5-1	few	TRBJ2-1	TRBD2	TGCGCCAGCAGCTTGCTAAGCGGGGGGGCCGGTGAGCAGTTCTTC	CASSLLSGGAGEQFF
TRBV5-6	few	TRBJ1-1	NA	TGTGCCAGCAGCTTCGGGACAATCGAAGCTTTCTTT	CASSFGTIEAFF
TRBV2	NA	TRBJ1-1	TRBD1	TGTGCCAGCAGGGAGGGACAGCCGAACACTGAAGCTTTCTTT	CASREGQPNTEAFF
TRBV6-8	NA	TRBJ1-1	NA	TGTGCCAGCCCGGGGGGGCGACCTGAAGCTTTCTTT	CASPGGRPEAFF
TRBV7-9	few	TRBJ2-7	NA	TGTGCCAGCAGCTTAGGAGGAACCCGGTACGAGCAGTACTTC	CASSLGGTRYEQYF
TRBV3-1/TRBV3-2	NA	TRBJ2-1	TRBD2	TGTGCCAGCAGCCGGAGGGCGGGAGGGGCCGTAGGTAATGAGCAGTTCTTC	CASSRRAGGAVGNEQFF
TRBV20-1	NA	TRBJ1-2	NA	TGCAGTGCTCCTGCGGGGACTTGGGACACCTTC	CSAPAGTWDTF
TRBV12-3/TRBV12-4	NA	TRBJ2-7	TRBD1	TGTGCCAGCAGACAACAGGGGTACGAGCAGTACTTC	CASRQQGYEQYF
TRBV4-3	few	TRBJ2-1	TRBD2	TGCGCCAGCAGCCCGGCTAGCGGGGCCTACAATGAGCAGTTCTTC	CASSPASGAYNEQFF
TRBV29-1	NA	TRBJ1-4	TRBD1	TGCAGCGTCCGGCCCGGGACAGATAATGAAAAACTGTTTTTT	CSVRPGTDNEKLFF
TRBV19	NA	TRBJ2-6	NA	TGTGCCAGTAGTATATCAGGGGCTGGGGCCAACGTCCTGACTTTC	CASSISGAGANVLTF
TRBV19	NA	TRBJ2-1	NA	TGTGCCAGTAGTTACACAACGGACAGCTACAATGAGCAGTTCTTC	CASSYTTDSYNEQFF
TRBV19	NA	TRBJ2-3	NA	TGTGCCAGTAGTATTGACGCCGGGGCGCAGTATTTT	CASSIDAGAQYF
TRBV7-2	NA	TRBJ1-4	TRBD1	TGTGCCAGCAGGAGTACAGGGGGCGCGGTAGGGAAACTGTTTTTT	CASRSTGGAVGKLFF
TRBV3-1/TRBV3-2	once	TRBJ1-5	NA	TGTGCCAGCACCCAAGGGACTCTGGGCAATCAGCCCCAGCATTTT	CASTQGTLGNQPQHF